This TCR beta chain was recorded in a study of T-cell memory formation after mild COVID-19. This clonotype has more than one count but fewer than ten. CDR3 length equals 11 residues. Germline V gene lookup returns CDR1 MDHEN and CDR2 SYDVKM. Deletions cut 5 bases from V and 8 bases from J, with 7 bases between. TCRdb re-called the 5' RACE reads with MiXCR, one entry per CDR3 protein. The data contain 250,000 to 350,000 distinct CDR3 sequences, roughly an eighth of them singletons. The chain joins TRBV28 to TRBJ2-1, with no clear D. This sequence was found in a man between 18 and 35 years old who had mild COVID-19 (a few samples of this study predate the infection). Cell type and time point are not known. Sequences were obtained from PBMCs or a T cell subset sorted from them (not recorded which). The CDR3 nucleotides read TGTGCCAGCAGTGAGTGGTATGAGCAGTTCTTC. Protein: CASSEWYEQFF.